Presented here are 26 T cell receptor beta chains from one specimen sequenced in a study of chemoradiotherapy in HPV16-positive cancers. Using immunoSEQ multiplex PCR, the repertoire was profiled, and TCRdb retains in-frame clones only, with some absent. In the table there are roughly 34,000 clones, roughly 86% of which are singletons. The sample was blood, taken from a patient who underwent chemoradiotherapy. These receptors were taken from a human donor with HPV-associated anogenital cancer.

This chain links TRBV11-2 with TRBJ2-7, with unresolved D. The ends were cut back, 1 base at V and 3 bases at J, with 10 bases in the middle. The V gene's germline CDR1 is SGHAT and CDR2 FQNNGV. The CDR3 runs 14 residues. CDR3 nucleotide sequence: TGTGCCAGCAGCTTAGGTGTCACGATCTACGAGCAGTACTTC. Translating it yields CASSLGVTIYEQYF.

The CDR3 nucleotides are TGCGCCAGCAGCTTGGGGTACGGGGGCGATTCACCCCTCCACTTT. Translated: CASSLGYGGDSPLHF. This sequence joins TRBV5-1 and TRBJ1-6, with D tentatively TRBD1 (6 bases). Germline values: CDR1 SGHRS, CDR2 YFSETQ. The CDR3 is 15 amino acids. V was shortened by 0 bases and J by 8 bases, with 12 bases between the two germline ends.

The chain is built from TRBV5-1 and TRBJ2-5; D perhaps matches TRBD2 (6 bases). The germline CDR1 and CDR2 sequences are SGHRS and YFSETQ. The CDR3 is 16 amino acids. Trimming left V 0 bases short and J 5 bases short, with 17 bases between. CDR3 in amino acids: CASSLVMGEVAETQYF. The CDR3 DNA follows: TGCGCCAGCAGCTTGGTGATGGGGGAGGTTGCGGAGACCCAGTACTTC. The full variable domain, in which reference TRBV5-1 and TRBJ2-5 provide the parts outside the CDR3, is KAGVTQTPRYLIKTRGQQVTLSCSPISGHRSVSWYQQTPGQGLQFLFEYFSETQRNKGNFPGRFSGRQFSNSRSEMNVSTLELGDSALYLCASSLVMGEVAETQYFGPGTRLLVL.

The CDR3 region is CASSYSYGELEAFF. CDR3 nucleotide sequence: TGTGCCAGCAGTTACTCCTACGGTGAGCTAGAAGCTTTCTTT. This chain uses TRBV6-5 with TRBJ1-1; D unresolved. The germline CDR1 and CDR2 sequences are MNHEY and SVGAGI. The V and J ends lost 0 bases and 8 bases respectively, with 13 bases between them. This CDR3 is built from 14 residues.

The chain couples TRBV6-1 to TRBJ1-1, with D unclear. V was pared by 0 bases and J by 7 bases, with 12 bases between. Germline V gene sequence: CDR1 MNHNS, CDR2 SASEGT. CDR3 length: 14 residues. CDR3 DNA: TGTGCCAGCAGTGAAGCCCGGCTGGGTGGTGAAGCTTTCTTT. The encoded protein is CASSEARLGGEAFF.

The CDR3 is CASSSFLGGYTF. The DNA for the CDR3 is TGTGCCAGCAGCTCTTTCCTTGGAGGCTACACCTTC. This sequence joins TRBV11-2 and TRBJ1-2; D call uncertain. Germline V gives CDR1 SGHAT, CDR2 FQNNGV. CDR3 length: 12 amino acids. Trimming cost V 4 bases and J 8 bases, with 11 bases left between them.

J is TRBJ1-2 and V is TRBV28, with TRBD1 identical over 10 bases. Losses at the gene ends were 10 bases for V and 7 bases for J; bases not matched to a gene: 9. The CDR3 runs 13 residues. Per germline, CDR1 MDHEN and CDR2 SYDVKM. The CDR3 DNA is TGTGCCACGGCGACAGGGGGCGATGGTGGCTACACCTTC. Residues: CATATGGDGGYTF.

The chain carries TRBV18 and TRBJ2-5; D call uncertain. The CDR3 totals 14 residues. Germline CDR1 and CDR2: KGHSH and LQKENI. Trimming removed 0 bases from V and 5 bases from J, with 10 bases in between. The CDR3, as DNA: TGTGCCAGCTCACCACCAGGAACCATGGAGACCCAGTACTTC. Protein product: CASSPPGTMETQYF.

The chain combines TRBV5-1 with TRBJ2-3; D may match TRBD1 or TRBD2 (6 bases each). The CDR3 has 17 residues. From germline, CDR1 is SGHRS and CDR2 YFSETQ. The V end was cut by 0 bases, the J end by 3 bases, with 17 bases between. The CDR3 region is CASSLGFPGAGTDTQYF. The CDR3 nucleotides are TGCGCCAGCAGCTTGGGGTTTCCGGGGGCCGGGACAGATACGCAGTATTTT.

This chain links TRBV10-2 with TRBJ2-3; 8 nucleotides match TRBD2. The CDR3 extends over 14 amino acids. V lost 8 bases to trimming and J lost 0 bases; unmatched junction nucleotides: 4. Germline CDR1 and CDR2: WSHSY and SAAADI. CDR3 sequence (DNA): TGCGCCAGCCGACTAGCGCCTAGCACAGATACGCAGTATTTT. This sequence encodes CASRLAPSTDTQYF.

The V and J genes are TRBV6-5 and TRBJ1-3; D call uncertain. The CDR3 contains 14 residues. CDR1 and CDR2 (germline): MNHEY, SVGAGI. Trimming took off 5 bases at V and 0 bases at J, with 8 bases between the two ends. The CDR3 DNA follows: TGTGCCAGCAGTCAGCTTATCTCTGGAAACACCATATATTTT. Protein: CASSQLISGNTIYF.

CDR3 in amino acids: CASSRLQGAGNYEQYF. The CDR3 DNA reads TGTGCCAGTAGTAGACTACAGGGGGCGGGGAACTACGAGCAGTACTTC. The chain combines TRBV19 with TRBJ2-7, with TRBD1 matching over 9 bases. The germline CDR1 and CDR2 sequences are LNHDA and SQIVND (reference sequence). The CDR3 runs 16 residues. Unmatched junction bases numbered 10, after V lost 4 bases and J lost 3 bases.

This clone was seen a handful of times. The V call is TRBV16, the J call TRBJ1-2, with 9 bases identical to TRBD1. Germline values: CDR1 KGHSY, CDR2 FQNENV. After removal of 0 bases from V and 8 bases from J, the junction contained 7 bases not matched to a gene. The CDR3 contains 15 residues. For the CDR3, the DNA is TGTGCCAGCAGCCAATCGGTGGGACAGGGTTTCGGCTACACCTTC. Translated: CASSQSVGQGFGYTF. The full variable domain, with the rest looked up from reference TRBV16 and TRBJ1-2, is GEEVAQTPKHLVRGEGQKAKLYCAPIKGHSYVFWYQQVLKNEFKFLISFQNENVFDETGMPKERFSAKCLPNSPCSLEIQATKLEDSAVYFCASSQSVGQGFGYTFGSGTRLTVV.

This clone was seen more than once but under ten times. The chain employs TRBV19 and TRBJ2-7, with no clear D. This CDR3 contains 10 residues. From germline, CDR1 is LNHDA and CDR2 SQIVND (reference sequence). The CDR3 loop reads CGSGSHEQYF. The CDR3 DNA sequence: TGTGGGTCAGGATCCCACGAGCAGTACTTC.

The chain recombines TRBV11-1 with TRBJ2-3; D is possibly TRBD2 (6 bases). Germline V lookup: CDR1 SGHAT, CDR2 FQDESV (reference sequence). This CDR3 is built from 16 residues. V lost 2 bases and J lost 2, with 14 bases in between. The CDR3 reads CASSLWGGEATDTQYF. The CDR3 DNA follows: TGTGCCAGCAGCTTATGGGGCGGGGAAGCCACAGATACGCAGTATTTT.

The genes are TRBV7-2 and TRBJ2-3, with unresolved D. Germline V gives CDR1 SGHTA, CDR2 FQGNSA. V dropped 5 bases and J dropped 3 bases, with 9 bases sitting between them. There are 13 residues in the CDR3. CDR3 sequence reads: CASSQIGTDTQYF. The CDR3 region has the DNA TGTGCCAGCAGCCAGATTGGAACAGATACGCAGTATTTT.

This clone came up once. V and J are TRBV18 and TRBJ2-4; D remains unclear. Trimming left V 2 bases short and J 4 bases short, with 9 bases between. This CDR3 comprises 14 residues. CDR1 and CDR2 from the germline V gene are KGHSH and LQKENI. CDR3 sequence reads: CASSPFLEKNIQYF. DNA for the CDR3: TGTGCCAGCTCACCATTTCTAGAAAAAAACATTCAGTACTTC. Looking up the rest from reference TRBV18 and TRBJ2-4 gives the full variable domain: NAGVMQNPRHLVRRRGQEARLRCSPMKGHSHVYWYRQLPEEGLKFMVYLQKENIIDESGMPKERFSAEFPKEGPSILRIQQVVRGDSAAYFCASSPFLEKNIQYFGAGTRLSVL.

The CDR3 sequence: CASSLRRGAQDEQFF. The DNA of the CDR3 is TGTGCCAGCAGCCTCAGGCGGGGGGCTCAGGATGAGCAGTTCTTC. V gene TRBV7-3 combines with J gene TRBJ2-1; TRBD2 matches 8 bases. Germline V gives CDR1 SGHTA, CDR2 FQGTGA. J was trimmed by 8 bases and V by 5 bases; bases with no gene match: 11. The CDR3 is 15 residues long.

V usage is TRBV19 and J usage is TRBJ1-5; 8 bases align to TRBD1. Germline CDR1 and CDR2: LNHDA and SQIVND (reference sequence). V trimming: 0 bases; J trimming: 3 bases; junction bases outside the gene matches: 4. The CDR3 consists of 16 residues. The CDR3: CASSIDGTGPNQPQHF. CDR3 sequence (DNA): TGTGCCAGTAGTATAGACGGGACAGGACCCAATCAGCCCCAGCATTTT.

In nucleotides, the CDR3 is TGCGCCAGCAGCTTGGGGCTAGGCCAAGAGACCCAGTACTTC. This encodes CASSLGLGQETQYF. The chain links TRBV5-1 to TRBJ2-5; D is unclear. CDR1 is SGHRS and CDR2 is YFSETQ in the germline V gene. With 0 bases removed from V and 1 base from J, the gap between germline ends came to 7 bases. This CDR3 is 14 amino acids long.

The CDR3 here is CASSLQAGEAYEQYF. The CDR3 DNA reads TGTGCCAGCAGCTTACAGGCGGGCGAAGCCTACGAGCAGTACTTC. The genes are TRBV7-3 and TRBJ2-7; a weak D match, TRBD2 (5 bases). The CDR3 has 15 residues. V was trimmed by 2 bases and J by 2 bases, leaving 13 bases between them. In germline, CDR1 is SGHTA, CDR2 FQGTGA.

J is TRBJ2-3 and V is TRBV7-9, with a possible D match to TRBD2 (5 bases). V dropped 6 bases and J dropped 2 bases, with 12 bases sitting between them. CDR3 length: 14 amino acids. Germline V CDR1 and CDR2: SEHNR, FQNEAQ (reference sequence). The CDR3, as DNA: TGTGCCAGCAGACAAGGACTCCTCACAGATACGCAGTATTTT. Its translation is CASRQGLLTDTQYF.

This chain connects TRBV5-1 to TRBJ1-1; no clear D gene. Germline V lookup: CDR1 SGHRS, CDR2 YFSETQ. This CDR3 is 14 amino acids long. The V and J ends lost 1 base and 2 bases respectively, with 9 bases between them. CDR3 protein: CASSLSAENTEAFF. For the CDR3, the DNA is TGCGCCAGCAGCTTGTCTGCGGAAAACACTGAAGCTTTCTTT.

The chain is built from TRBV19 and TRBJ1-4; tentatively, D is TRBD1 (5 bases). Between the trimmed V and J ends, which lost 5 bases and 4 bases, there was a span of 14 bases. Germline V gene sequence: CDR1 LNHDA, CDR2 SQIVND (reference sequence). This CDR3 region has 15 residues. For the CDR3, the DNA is TGTGCCAGTAGTCCTCAGGGATTGAGTAATGAAAAACTGTTTTTT. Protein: CASSPQGLSNEKLFF. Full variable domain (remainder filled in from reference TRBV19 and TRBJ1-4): DGGITQSPKYLFRKEGQNVTLSCEQNLNHDAMYWYRQDPGQGLRLIYYSQIVNDFQKGDIAEGYSVSREKKESFPLTVTSAQKNPTAFYLCASSPQGLSNEKLFFGSGTQLSVL.

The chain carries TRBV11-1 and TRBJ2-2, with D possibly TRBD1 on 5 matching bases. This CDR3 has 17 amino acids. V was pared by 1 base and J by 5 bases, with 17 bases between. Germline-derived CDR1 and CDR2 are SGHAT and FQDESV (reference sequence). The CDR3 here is CASSLGAQSQGTGELFF. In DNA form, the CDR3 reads TGTGCCAGCAGCTTAGGGGCGCAGTCCCAGGGAACCGGGGAGCTGTTTTTT.

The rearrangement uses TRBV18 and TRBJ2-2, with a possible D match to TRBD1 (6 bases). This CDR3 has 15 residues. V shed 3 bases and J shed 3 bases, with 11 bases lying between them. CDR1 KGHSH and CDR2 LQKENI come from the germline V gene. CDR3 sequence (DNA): TGTGCCAGCTCACCGGGGCAGGGGCACACCGGGGAGCTGTTTTTT. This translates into CASSPGQGHTGELFF.